This T cell receptor beta chain stems from a study of blood T cell repertoires in COVID-19. On the study more broadly: COVID-19 samples collected from the United States, Italy and Spain covered acute and convalescent phases.

CDR3 length: 18 residues. The ends lost 3 bases at V and 2 bases at J; junction bases unmatched: 16. Germline V gives CDR1 LNHDA, CDR2 SQIVND (reference sequence). Seattle-derived patients entered the study during active infection and were followed longitudinally. Measured with immunoSEQ multiplex PCR; TCRdb has only the in-frame clones, and not every one. The data hold roughly 200,000 clones, with 83% observed a single time. This clonotype originated in a young woman with COVID-19, enrolled during active disease. The specimen was peripheral blood. The chain combines TRBV19 with TRBJ2-7, with TRBD1 matching 7 bases. CDR3 coding DNA: TGTGCCAGTAGTATTCAAAGTTTCGGGACAGCGAGAACCTACGAGCAGTACTTC. Amino acid sequence: CASSIQSFGTARTYEQYF.